This T cell receptor (beta chain) derives from a study of T cells in Graves' hyperthyroidism and ophthalmopathy. The germline gives CDR1 SNHLY, CDR2 FYNNEI. The CDR3 length is 14 residues. The V and J ends lost 3 bases and 9 bases respectively, with 17 bases between them. Amplification yielded TCR beta CDR3 regions, with RNA transcripts as the source. The HTBI set primed first-round TCR CDR3 RT-PCR. TCRdb re-called the multiplex PCR reads with MiXCR, one entry per CDR3 protein. The repertoire consists of 450,000 to 700,000 distinct CDR3 sequences, with about 45% occurring once and the leading ten covering approximately 7.5%.

This clonotype was obtained from a woman under 30 with Graves' hyperthyroidism. The chain has TRBV2 and TRBJ2-5, with D perhaps given as TRBD1 or TRBD2 (6 bases each). Source material: peripheral blood or thyroid tissue (not recorded which). In DNA, the CDR3 is TGTGCCAGCAGTGATTGGGGGGCTAGGCAGCCCCAGTACTTC. Protein product: CASSDWGARQPQYF.